The 22 T cell receptor beta chains in this list originate from one sample, sequenced in a study of cytomegalovirus exposure and HLA in healthy donors. Clones were read by immunoSEQ multiplex PCR, and TCRdb kept only the in-frame ones, dropping some. The sample contains roughly 200,000 clones, 65% to 85% of which appear only once. Sequencing was performed on PBMCs. These receptors were taken from a young woman in good health and CMV-seropositive.

This chain connects TRBV7-6 to TRBJ2-3; D perhaps matches TRBD2 (7 bases). The V gene lost 5 bases and the J gene lost 4 bases, with 13 bases spanning the gap. The CDR3 length is 14 residues. The germline CDR1 and CDR2 sequences are SGHVS and FNYEAQ. CDR3 in amino acids: CASSLGGGSDTQYF. Here the CDR3 DNA reads TGTGCCAGCAGCCTCGGCGGGGGCTCAGATACGCAGTATTTT.

This chain uses TRBV7-9 with TRBJ1-2; TRBD1 might be the D (5 bases). The germline CDR1 and CDR2 sequences are SEHNR and FQNEAQ (reference sequence). Trimming shortened V by 3 bases and J by 4 bases, and 12 bases separated the two germline ends. This CDR3 is 14 amino acids long. The CDR3 DNA is TGTGCCAGCAGCTTCGGGGACTTAAGCTATGGCTACACCTTC. Protein product: CASSFGDLSYGYTF.

The chain is built from TRBV7-2 and TRBJ1-1; D not certain. Germline assignment: CDR1 SGHTA and CDR2 FQGNSA. This CDR3 is 15 amino acids long. Trimming took off 5 bases at V and 6 bases at J, with 19 bases between the two ends. CDR3 protein: CASSPPGRVGSEAFF. The DNA of the CDR3 is TGTGCCAGCAGCCCCCCGGGAAGGGTGGGATCTGAAGCTTTCTTT.

The chain recombines TRBV18 with TRBJ1-1; maybe TRBD1 (6 bases). Germline V gene lookup returns CDR1 KGHSH and CDR2 LQKENI. V dropped 6 bases and J dropped 4 bases, with 21 bases sitting between them. The CDR3 loop spans 16 amino acids. As DNA, the CDR3 is TGTGCCAGCTCGCCTCTGGACAGCGAAGGTGGCACTGAAGCTTTCTTT. Translated, it gives CASSPLDSEGGTEAFF.

V and J are TRBV7-2 and TRBJ2-3; maybe TRBD2 (6 bases). Germline CDR1 and CDR2: SGHTA and FQGNSA. Trimming took 3 bases from V and 2 from J, leaving 9 bases between them. This CDR3 spans 14 amino acids. CDR3 sequence reads: CASSFGGPTDTQYF. CDR3 bases: TGTGCCAGCAGCTTCGGGGGACCCACAGATACGCAGTATTTT.

V is TRBV15 and J is TRBJ1-4, with 9 bases matching TRBD1. Unmatched junction bases numbered 12, after V lost 5 bases and J lost 2 bases. There are 18 residues in the CDR3. Germline V gene data show CDR1 as LNHNV and CDR2 as YYDKDF (reference sequence). The CDR3 nucleotides are TGTGCCACCAGCGGACACGACAGGGGGAGAAATACTAATGAAAAACTGTTTTTT. Protein sequence: CATSGHDRGRNTNEKLFF.

This chain uses TRBV19 with TRBJ2-2, with 7 bases fitting TRBD1. Germline V gene data show CDR1 as LNHDA and CDR2 as SQIVND (reference sequence). This CDR3 comprises 13 residues. J lost 3 bases, V lost 9 bases, and 4 bases had no gene match. The CDR3 DNA is TGTGCCAGCGGGACAGTCGACACCGGGGAGCTGTTTTTT. It codes for CASGTVDTGELFF.

This sequence joins TRBV25-1 and TRBJ1-3; TRBD1 might be the D (5 bases). Trimming left V 4 bases short and J 1 base short, with 20 bases between. The CDR3 is 18 residues long. CDR1 is MGHDK and CDR2 is SYGVNS in the germline V gene. The CDR3 sequence: CASSGAGKGMVSGNTIYF. CDR3 bases: TGTGCCAGCAGTGGGGCAGGGAAGGGAATGGTATCTGGAAACACCATATATTTT.

This chain's CDR3 is CASSQVLRNSPLHF. Here the CDR3 DNA reads TGCGCCAGCAGCCAAGTTTTACGGAATTCACCCCTCCACTTT. The genes are TRBV4-1 and TRBJ1-6; D uncertain. Germline CDR1 and CDR2: MGHRA and YSYEKL. This CDR3 is built from 14 residues. Trimming pared 1 base from V and 7 bases from J, leaving 8 bases between.

The gene calls are TRBV7-2 and TRBJ1-1; D remains unclear. The CDR3 sequence is 16 residues long. Trimming took 0 bases from V and 0 from J, leaving 11 bases between them. Germline V gene sequence: CDR1 SGHTA, CDR2 FQGNSA. CDR3 bases: TGTGCCAGCAGCTTAGCACCGCGGCACCTGAACACTGAAGCTTTCTTT. Its protein product is CASSLAPRHLNTEAFF.

The chain couples TRBV6-5 to TRBJ2-7, with 8 nucleotides matching TRBD2. The CDR3 runs 15 residues. V lost 8 bases, J lost 0 bases, and 9 bases stayed unmatched. Germline-derived CDR1 and CDR2 are MNHEY and SVGAGI. CDR3 nucleotides: TGTGCCAGCCGAATGCGGGGGGCGCTCTCCTACGAGCAGTACTTC. Translated: CASRMRGALSYEQYF.

V is TRBV29-1 and J is TRBJ1-1; D not resolved. V was trimmed by 5 bases and J by 1 base, leaving 8 bases between them. Germline CDR1 SQVTM, CDR2 ANQGSEA. The CDR3 loop spans 12 amino acids. CDR3 in DNA: TGCAGCGTTCCGGAGGGGAACACTGAAGCTTTCTTT. Residues: CSVPEGNTEAFF. The whole variable domain, filled in from reference TRBV29-1 and TRBJ1-1, reads SAVISQKPSRDICQRGTSLTIQCQVDSQVTMMFWYRQQPGQSLTLIATANQGSEATYESGFVIDKFPISRPNLTFSTLTVSNMSPEDSSIYLCSVPEGNTEAFFGQGTRLTVV.

V and J are TRBV5-1 and TRBJ1-6; D gene ambiguous. The CDR3 consists of 13 residues. The V end was cut by 0 bases, the J end by 9 bases, with 7 bases between. Germline V gene lookup returns CDR1 SGHRS and CDR2 YFSETQ. CDR3 amino acids: CASSLAGLSPLHF. In nucleotides, the CDR3 is TGCGCCAGCAGCTTGGCTGGACTTTCACCCCTCCACTTT.

V and J are TRBV19 and TRBJ1-5; TRBD1 might be the D (6 bases). Trimming left V 11 bases short and J 3 bases short, with 14 bases between. The CDR3 loop spans 13 amino acids. Per germline, CDR1 LNHDA and CDR2 SQIVND (reference sequence). The CDR3 nucleotides read TGTGCCGTGAGCAGGGGTATCAATCAGCCCCAGCATTTT. It specifies CAVSRGINQPQHF.

The chain couples TRBV15 to TRBJ1-2; the match to TRBD1 covers 11 bases. V lost 0 bases to trimming and J lost 12 bases; unmatched junction nucleotides: 6. The CDR3 contains 14 residues. Germline V lookup: CDR1 LNHNV, CDR2 YYDKDF (reference sequence). The CDR3 bases are TGTGCCACCAGCAGAGAGGGGACAGGGGGGATCGACACCTTC. Residues: CATSREGTGGIDTF.

This chain joins TRBV18 and TRBJ2-3, with a tentative D call TRBD1 (5 bases). V lost 5 bases and J lost 0, with 9 bases in between. The CDR3 is 14 amino acids. The germline V gene encodes CDR1 KGHSH and CDR2 LQKENI. The CDR3 coding sequence is TGTGCCAGCTCAGGGGCCCGTAGCACAGATACGCAGTATTTT. This codes for CASSGARSTDTQYF.

The CDR3 nucleotides read TGCGCCACCCAAGCGCGGAGCCTGAACACTGAAGCTTTCTTT. It encodes CATQARSLNTEAFF. This rearrangement joins TRBV10-2 to TRBJ1-1; no definite D call. Trimming stripped 10 bases from V and 0 bases from J, with 15 bases between. The CDR3 is 14 residues long. CDR1 is WSHSY and CDR2 is SAAADI in the germline V gene.

This clone was observed a handful of times. The J gene is TRBJ2-1, the V gene TRBV6-1, with D perhaps matching TRBD2 (5 bases). Trimming took 4 bases from V and 4 from J, leaving 14 bases between them. Looked up from germline, CDR1 is MNHNS and CDR2 is SASEGT. The CDR3 sequence is 15 residues long. The CDR3 DNA sequence: TGTGCCAGCAGTGCGGACGGAAGAGGGTACAATGAGCAGTTCTTC. It codes for CASSADGRGYNEQFF.

In this sample, this clone turned up once. The J gene is TRBJ1-6, the V gene TRBV6-6; D uncertain. The V and J ends lost 5 bases and 9 bases respectively, with 11 bases between them. The CDR3 totals 13 residues. Germline values: CDR1 MNHNY, CDR2 SVGAGI (reference sequence). CDR3 sequence: CASSPQTRSPLHF. CDR3 DNA sequence: TGTGCCAGCAGTCCACAGACACGTTCACCCCTCCACTTT.

Comment on this clone: Additional DNA sequences in this sample encode the identical CDR3. The V call is TRBV18, the J call TRBJ2-3; D gene unclear. In germline, CDR1 is KGHSH, CDR2 LQKENI. The germline V and J ends were trimmed by 6 bases and 0 bases, with 7 bases remaining between them. There are 13 residues in the CDR3. The CDR3 DNA reads as TGTGCCAGCTCCCCCCCGAGCACAGATACGCAGTATTTT. It translates to CASSPPSTDTQYF.

The chain combines TRBV2 with TRBJ2-2; maybe TRBD2 (7 bases). With 8 bases removed from V and 4 bases from J, the gap between germline ends came to 14 bases. There are 14 residues in the CDR3. Germline V CDR1 and CDR2: SNHLY, FYNNEI. The chain's CDR3 is CASCRGAPTGELFF. The CDR3 DNA reads as TGTGCCAGCTGCCGGGGGGCCCCCACCGGGGAGCTGTTTTTT.

This clone was detected many times. V usage is TRBV7-7 and J usage is TRBJ2-5; 8 bases are a match to TRBD2. Germline loops: CDR1 SSHAT, CDR2 FNYEAQ (reference sequence). Trimming cost V 4 bases and J 3 bases; bases outside gene matches: 13. The CDR3 loop spans 17 amino acids. The CDR3 is CASSYGRLTGGEETQYF. CDR3 nucleotides: TGTGCCAGCAGCTATGGTCGACTAACCGGGGGGGAAGAGACCCAGTACTTC.